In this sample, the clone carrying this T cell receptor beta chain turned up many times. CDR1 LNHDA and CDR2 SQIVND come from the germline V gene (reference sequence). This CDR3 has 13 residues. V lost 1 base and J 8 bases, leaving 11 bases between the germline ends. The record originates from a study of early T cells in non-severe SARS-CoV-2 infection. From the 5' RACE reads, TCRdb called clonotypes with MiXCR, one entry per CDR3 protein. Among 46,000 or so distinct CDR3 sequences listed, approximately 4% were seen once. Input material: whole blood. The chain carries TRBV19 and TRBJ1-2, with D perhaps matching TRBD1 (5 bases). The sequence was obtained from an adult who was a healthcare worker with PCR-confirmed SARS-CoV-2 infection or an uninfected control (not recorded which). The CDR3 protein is CASSIGGTTGYTF. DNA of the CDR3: TGTGCCAGTAGTATAGGTGGGACGACGGGCTACACCTTC.